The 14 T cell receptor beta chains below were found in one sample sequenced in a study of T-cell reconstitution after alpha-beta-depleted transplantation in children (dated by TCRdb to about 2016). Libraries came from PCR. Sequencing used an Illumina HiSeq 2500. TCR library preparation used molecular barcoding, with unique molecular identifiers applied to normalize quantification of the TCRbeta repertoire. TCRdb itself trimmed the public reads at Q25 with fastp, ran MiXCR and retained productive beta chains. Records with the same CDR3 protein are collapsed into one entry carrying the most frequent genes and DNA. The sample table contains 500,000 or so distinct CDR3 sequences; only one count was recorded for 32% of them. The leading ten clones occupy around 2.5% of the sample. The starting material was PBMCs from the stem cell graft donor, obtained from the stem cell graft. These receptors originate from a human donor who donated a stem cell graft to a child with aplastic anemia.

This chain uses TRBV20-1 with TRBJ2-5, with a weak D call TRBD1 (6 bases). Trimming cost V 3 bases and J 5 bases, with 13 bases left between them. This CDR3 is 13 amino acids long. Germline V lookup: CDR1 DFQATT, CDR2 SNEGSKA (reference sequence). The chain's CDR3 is CSASPDRRETQYF. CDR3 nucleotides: TGCAGTGCTAGCCCTGACAGGCGGGAGACCCAGTACTTC.

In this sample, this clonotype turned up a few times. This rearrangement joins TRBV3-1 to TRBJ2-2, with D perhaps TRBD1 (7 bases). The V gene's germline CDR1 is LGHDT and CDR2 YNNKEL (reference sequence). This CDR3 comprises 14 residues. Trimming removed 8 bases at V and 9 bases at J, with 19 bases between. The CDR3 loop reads CASRGAGGKRELFF. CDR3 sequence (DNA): TGTGCCAGCCGAGGTGCAGGGGGGAAACGGGAGCTGTTTTTT.

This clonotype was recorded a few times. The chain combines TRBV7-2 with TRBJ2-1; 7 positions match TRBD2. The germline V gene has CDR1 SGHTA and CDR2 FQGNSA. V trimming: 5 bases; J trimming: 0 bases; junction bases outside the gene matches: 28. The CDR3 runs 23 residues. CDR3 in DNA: TGTGCCAGCAGCCTAGGTTCGGCTCGGTGGGAGGGCCGCAACCCCTCCTCCTACAATGAGCAGTTCTTC. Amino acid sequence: CASSLGSARWEGRNPSSYNEQFF.

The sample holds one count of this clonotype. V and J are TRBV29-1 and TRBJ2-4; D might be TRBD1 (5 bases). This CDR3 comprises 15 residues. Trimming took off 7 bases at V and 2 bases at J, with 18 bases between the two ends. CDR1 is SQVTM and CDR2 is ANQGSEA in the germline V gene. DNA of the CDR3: TGCAGCGCCGCGACAGATCCCCGCACCAAAAACATTCAGTACTTC. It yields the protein CSAATDPRTKNIQYF. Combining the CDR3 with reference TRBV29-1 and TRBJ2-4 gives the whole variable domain SAVISQKPSRDICQRGTSLTIQCQVDSQVTMMFWYRQQPGQSLTLIATANQGSEATYESGFVIDKFPISRPNLTFSTLTVSNMSPEDSSIYLCSAATDPRTKNIQYFGAGTRLSVL.

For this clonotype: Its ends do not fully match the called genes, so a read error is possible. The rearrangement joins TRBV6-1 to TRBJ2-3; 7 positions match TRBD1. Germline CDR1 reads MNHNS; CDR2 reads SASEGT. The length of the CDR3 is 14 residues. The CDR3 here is CASSRRDSRDTKYF. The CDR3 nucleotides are TGTGCCAGCAGCCGACGGGACAGTCGAGATACGAAGTATTTT.

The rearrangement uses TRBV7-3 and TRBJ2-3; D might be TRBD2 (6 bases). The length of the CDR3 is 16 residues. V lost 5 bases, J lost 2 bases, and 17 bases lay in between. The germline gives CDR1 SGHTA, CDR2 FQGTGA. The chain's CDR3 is CASSPYGVADTDTQYF. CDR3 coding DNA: TGTGCCAGCAGCCCATACGGAGTAGCGGACACAGATACGCAGTATTTT.

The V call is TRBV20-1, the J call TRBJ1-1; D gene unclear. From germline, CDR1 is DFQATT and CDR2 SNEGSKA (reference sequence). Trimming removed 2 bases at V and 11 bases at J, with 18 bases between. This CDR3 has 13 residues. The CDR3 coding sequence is TGCAGTGCTAGAAACCCAGCCTCGAAGGCGGCTTTCTTT. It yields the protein CSARNPASKAAFF.

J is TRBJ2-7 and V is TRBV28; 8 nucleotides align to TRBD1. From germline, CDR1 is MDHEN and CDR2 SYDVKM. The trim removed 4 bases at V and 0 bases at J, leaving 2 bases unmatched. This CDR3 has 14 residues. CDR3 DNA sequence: TGTGCCAGCAGTTACAGGGGGTCCTCCTACGAGCAGTACTTC. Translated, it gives CASSYRGSSYEQYF.

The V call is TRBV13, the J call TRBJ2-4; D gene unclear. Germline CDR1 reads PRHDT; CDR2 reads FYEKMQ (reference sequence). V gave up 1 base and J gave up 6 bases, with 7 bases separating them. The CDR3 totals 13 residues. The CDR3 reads CASSLVDLNIQYF. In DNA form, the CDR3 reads TGTGCCAGCAGCTTAGTAGATCTAAACATTCAGTACTTC.

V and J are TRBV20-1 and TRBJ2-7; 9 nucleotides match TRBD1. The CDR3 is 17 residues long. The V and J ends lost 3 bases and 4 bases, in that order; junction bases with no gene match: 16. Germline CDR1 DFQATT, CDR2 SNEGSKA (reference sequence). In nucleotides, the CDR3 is TGCAGTGCTAGGTTTCCCGACAGGGGGGAGAATTGGTACGAGCAGTACGTC. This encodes CSARFPDRGENWYEQYV.

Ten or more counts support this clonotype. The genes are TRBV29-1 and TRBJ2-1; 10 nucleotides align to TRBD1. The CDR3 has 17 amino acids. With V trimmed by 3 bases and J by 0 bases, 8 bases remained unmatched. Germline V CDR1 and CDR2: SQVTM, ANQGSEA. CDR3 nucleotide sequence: TGCAGCGTTGAGGGACAGGGGCTCTCCTTCTCCTACAATGAGCAGTTCTTC. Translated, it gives CSVEGQGLSFSYNEQFF.

Here the CDR3 reads CATSRLEGANTEAFF. The CDR3 bases are TGTGCCACCAGCAGGCTGGAGGGGGCGAACACTGAAGCTTTCTTT. The chain carries TRBV15 and TRBJ1-1; 7 nucleotides line up with TRBD1. V trimming: 3 bases; J trimming: 1 base; junction bases outside the gene matches: 5. Germline loops: CDR1 LNHNV, CDR2 YYDKDF (reference sequence). The CDR3 has 15 residues.

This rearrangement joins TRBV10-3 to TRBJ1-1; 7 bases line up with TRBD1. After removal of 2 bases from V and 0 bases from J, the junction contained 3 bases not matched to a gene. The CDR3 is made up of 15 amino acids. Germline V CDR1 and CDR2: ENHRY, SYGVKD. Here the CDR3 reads CAISEGQALNTEAFF. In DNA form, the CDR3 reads TGTGCCATCAGTGAGGGACAGGCCTTGAACACTGAAGCTTTCTTT.

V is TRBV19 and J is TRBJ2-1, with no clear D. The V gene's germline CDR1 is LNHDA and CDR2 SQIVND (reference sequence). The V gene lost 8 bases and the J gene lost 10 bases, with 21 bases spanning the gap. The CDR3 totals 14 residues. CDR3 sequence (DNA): TGTGCCAGTGGGTCGTTAGACGCAAGACGAGAGCAGTTCTTC. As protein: CASGSLDARREQFF.